One and the same sample provided the 19 T cell receptor beta chains below, sequenced in a study of cytomegalovirus exposure and HLA in healthy donors. The PCR contained 60 Vbeta and 13 Jbeta primers. The data were produced by immunoSEQ multiplex PCR, yet TCRdb's version contains in-frame clones alone and is incomplete. This sample has 200,000 to 250,000 clones, with around 88% found just once. The sample taken for sequencing was PBMCs. The source of these receptors is a woman younger than 35 in good health and CMV-seronegative.

This sequence joins TRBV5-1 and TRBJ1-2; 7 bases align to TRBD1. J gave up 1 base and V 3 bases, and 6 bases lay outside the gene matches. CDR1 is SGHRS and CDR2 is YFSETQ in the germline V gene. This CDR3 is built from 15 residues. This CDR3 reads CASSWGQQGNYGYTF. Here the CDR3 DNA reads TGCGCCAGCAGCTGGGGACAGCAGGGTAACTATGGCTACACCTTC.

This chain links TRBV4-1 with TRBJ2-3, with D unclear. CDR3 size: 14 residues. The ends were cut back, 0 bases at V and 4 bases at J, with 8 bases in the middle. Looked up from germline, CDR1 is MGHRA and CDR2 is YSYEKL. CDR3 sequence reads: CASSQESYPDTQYF. The CDR3 bases are TGCGCCAGCAGCCAAGAGTCCTACCCAGATACGCAGTATTTT.

This clone was counted once. The CDR3 sequence: CASSQDRATKANVLTF. In nucleotides, the CDR3 is TGCGCCAGCAGCCAAGACAGGGCTACGAAGGCCAACGTCCTGACTTTC. This chain uses TRBV4-3 with TRBJ2-6; D may be TRBD1 (5 bases). Germline assignment: CDR1 LGHNA and CDR2 YSLEER. The CDR3 extends over 16 amino acids. Trimming left V 0 bases short and J 6 bases short, with 12 bases between.

This sequence joins TRBV5-5 and TRBJ1-2, with 12 positions matching TRBD1. CDR1 and CDR2 (germline): SGHKS, YYEKEE (reference sequence). The J segment lost 8 bases and the V segment lost 4 bases, leaving 15 bases of the junction unmatched. The CDR3 has 17 residues. The CDR3 DNA is TGTGCCAGCAGCAACCTACCGGGACAGGGGGCTTCTTTAGGCTACACCTTC. It encodes CASSNLPGQGASLGYTF.

The chain recombines TRBV4-2 with TRBJ2-5; no clear D. The end of the DNA is better explained by TRBJ2-7, so the J call may be wrong. From germline, CDR1 is LGHNA and CDR2 YNFKEQ. The CDR3 is 11 amino acids. Here the CDR3 DNA reads TGTGCCAGCAGCCAAACCTACGAGCAGTACTTC. It encodes CASSQTYEQYF.

J is TRBJ2-7 and V is TRBV6-5; D gene unclear. The V and J ends lost 1 base and 1 base respectively, with 5 bases between them. The CDR3 is 13 amino acids. Germline-derived CDR1 and CDR2 are MNHEY and SVGAGI. The CDR3 DNA reads TGTGCCAGCAGTTACTTTCCATCCTACGAGCAGTACTTC. Amino acid sequence: CASSYFPSYEQYF.

The chain has TRBV7-2 and TRBJ2-7, with a possible D match to TRBD2 (6 bases). CDR3 length equals 15 residues. The germline CDR1 and CDR2 sequences are SGHTA and FQGNSA. The germline V and J ends were trimmed by 0 bases and 2 bases, with 11 bases remaining between them. As DNA, the CDR3 is TGTGCCAGCAGCTTAGCTACTAGCCGCCCCTACGAGCAGTACTTC. It codes for CASSLATSRPYEQYF.

CDR3 DNA sequence: TGTGCCAGCACCACCATGAGGTCTGGGGCCAACGTCCTGACTTTC. Translation gives CASTTMRSGANVLTF. The chain joins TRBV7-2 to TRBJ2-6; D is uncertain. The length of the CDR3 is 15 residues. Germline CDR1 and CDR2: SGHTA and FQGNSA. V was shortened by 7 bases and J by 1 base, with 11 bases between the two germline ends.

V and J are TRBV7-9 and TRBJ2-1; 7 bases agree with TRBD2. V gave up 7 bases and J gave up 5 bases; unmatched junction bases: 11. This CDR3 spans 15 amino acids. Germline V lookup: CDR1 SEHNR, CDR2 FQNEAQ (reference sequence). The DNA for the CDR3 is TGTGCCAGCACCCCATTGAGACTAGCAAACAATGAGCAGTTCTTC. As protein: CASTPLRLANNEQFF.

With regard to this clone: At one boundary the junction diverges from the germline segment, which might be a read error. The J gene is TRBJ2-1, the V gene TRBV27; no reliable D call. Germline loops: CDR1 MNHEY, CDR2 SMNVEV (reference sequence). The CDR3 has 12 amino acids. CDR3 sequence: CASSISAHEQFF. The CDR3 region has the DNA TGTGCCAGCAGTATATCAGCCCATGAGCAGTTCTTC.

The chain joins TRBV11-2 to TRBJ2-5; TRBD2 is a possible D gene (5 bases). V lost 5 bases and J 11 bases, leaving 18 bases between the germline ends. Germline CDR1 and CDR2: SGHAT and FQNNGV. This CDR3 is 13 amino acids long. The CDR3 nucleotides read TGTGCCAGCAGCCCGCTTAGCGCGGTAAAGCAGTACTTC. Its translation is CASSPLSAVKQYF. The full variable domain, its missing parts supplied by reference TRBV11-2 and TRBJ2-5, is EAGVAQSPRYKIIEKRQSVAFWCNPISGHATLYWYQQILGQGPKLLIQFQNNGVVDDSQLPKDRFSAERLKGVDSTLKIQPAKLEDSAVYLCASSPLSAVKQYFGPGTRLLVL.

The chain uses TRBV19 and TRBJ2-7; 11 bases line up with TRBD1. This CDR3 spans 20 amino acids. CDR1 and CDR2 from the germline V gene are LNHDA and SQIVND (reference sequence). The V gene end was trimmed by 5 bases and the J gene end by 0 bases; junction bases not matched to a gene: 18. The CDR3, as DNA: TGTGCCAGTAGTTTTGGTAGCGGACAGGGGGCCCATCGGACCTCCTACGAGCAGTACTTC. It yields the protein CASSFGSGQGAHRTSYEQYF.

This clone has just one count. The rearrangement links TRBV13 to TRBJ2-2, with 12 bases that match TRBD1. The CDR3 contains 14 residues. The germline CDR1 and CDR2 sequences are PRHDT and FYEKMQ (reference sequence). V gave up 4 bases and J gave up 6 bases; unmatched junction bases: 0. In DNA form, the CDR3 reads TGTGCCAGCAGCTGGGACAGGGGGCCCGGGGAGCTGTTTTTT. Translated, it gives CASSWDRGPGELFF.

The V and J genes are TRBV5-1 and TRBJ2-7; 7 bases match TRBD2. The CDR3 is 18 residues long. Germline V gives CDR1 SGHRS, CDR2 YFSETQ. Losses at the gene ends were 1 base for V and 3 bases for J; bases not matched to a gene: 16. This chain's CDR3 is CASSLSLAVPRDFYEQYF. The CDR3 bases are TGCGCCAGCAGCTTGTCCCTAGCGGTCCCCCGGGATTTCTACGAGCAGTACTTC.

The chain is built from TRBV5-1 and TRBJ1-1; D is possibly TRBD1 (5 bases). The V gene's germline CDR1 is SGHRS and CDR2 YFSETQ. V was clipped by 1 base and J by 4 bases, with 14 bases between them. The CDR3 is 15 amino acids. CDR3 DNA: TGCGCCAGCAGCTTGAGGGTAGGAGGGGTCACTGAAGCTTTCTTT. It yields the protein CASSLRVGGVTEAFF. The full variable domain, completed using reference TRBV5-1 and TRBJ1-1, is KAGVTQTPRYLIKTRGQQVTLSCSPISGHRSVSWYQQTPGQGLQFLFEYFSETQRNKGNFPGRFSGRQFSNSRSEMNVSTLELGDSALYLCASSLRVGGVTEAFFGQGTRLTVV.

This clone was observed a single time. The chain uses TRBV7-6 and TRBJ1-2, with D possibly TRBD1 on 6 matching bases. Per germline, CDR1 SGHVS and CDR2 FNYEAQ. The CDR3 runs to 16 residues. V lost 2 bases to trimming and J lost 8 bases, with 21 bases between them. The CDR3 DNA reads as TGTGCCAGCAGCTTATACATCCAGGGGTCTGAAGGGGGCTACACCTTC. Translated: CASSLYIQGSEGGYTF.

This chain links TRBV2 with TRBJ2-6; 9 positions agree with TRBD1. Germline values: CDR1 SNHLY, CDR2 FYNNEI. The V gene end was trimmed by 6 bases and the J gene end by 0 bases; junction bases not matched to a gene: 12. CDR3 length: 19 residues. CDR3 in amino acids: CASSYPGQGPDSGANVLTF. The CDR3 bases are TGTGCCAGCAGCTACCCAGGACAGGGGCCCGACTCTGGGGCCAACGTCCTGACTTTC.

The chain employs TRBV18 and TRBJ1-6, with TRBD1 as a possible D gene (5 bases). The V end lost 0 bases, the J end lost 7 bases, and 7 bases lay between the germline ends. The CDR3 covers 14 residues. The V gene's germline CDR1 is KGHSH and CDR2 LQKENI. The CDR3 here is CASSPPEGNSPLHF. The DNA of the CDR3 is TGTGCCAGCTCACCACCGGAGGGGAATTCACCCCTCCACTTT.

This sequence joins TRBV2 and TRBJ1-1; D not resolved. This CDR3 is 15 amino acids long. Germline V gene data show CDR1 as SNHLY and CDR2 as FYNNEI. Trimming took off 0 bases at V and 0 bases at J, with 8 bases between the two ends. DNA for the CDR3: TGTGCCAGCAGTGAAGCGGTTGGCTTGAACACTGAAGCTTTCTTT. It specifies CASSEAVGLNTEAFF. The variable domain in full, completed from reference TRBV2 and TRBJ1-1, reads EPEVTQTPSHQVTQMGQEVILRCVPISNHLYFYWYRQILGQKVEFLVSFYNNEISEKSEIFDDQFSVERPDGSNFTLKIRSTKLEDSAMYFCASSEAVGLNTEAFFGQGTRLTVV.